This T cell receptor beta chain was recorded in a study of control samples from healthy donors and cancer patients. The CDR3 totals 13 residues. Germline lookup yields CDR1 SEHNR and CDR2 FQNEAQ (reference sequence). Only in-frame clones appear in the TCRdb table, and some are missing; sequencing was by immunoSEQ multiplex PCR. Among about 84,000 clones listed, 65% to 90% were seen once. Turning to this clone: Mismatch with germline at one junction end may stem from a read error.

The clonotype originates from a man aged 55-75 years with head and neck cancer. The sample consisted of PBMCs. The chain employs TRBV7-9 and TRBJ2-5, with 11 nucleotides matching TRBD2. The CDR3 protein is CASSLAGGETQYF. In nucleotides, the CDR3 is TGTGCCAGCAGTTTAGCGGGAGGGGAGACCCAGTACTTC.